Shown below are 12 T cell receptor beta chains from a single sample sequenced in a study of blood T cell repertoires in COVID-19. The repertoire was sequenced with immunoSEQ multiplex PCR; TCRdb's copy has only in-frame clones and lacks some. Counted here are approximately 280,000 clones, over 75% occurring once; the ten biggest clones make up under 7%. Sequences were obtained from peripheral blood. The receptors here all came from a woman aged 25 to 39 with COVID-19, enrolled during active disease.

CDR3 protein: CASSPEGPDTQYF. The CDR3 DNA reads as TGTGCCAGCAGTCCGGAGGGCCCAGATACGCAGTATTTT. The chain recombines TRBV28 with TRBJ2-3; D perhaps matches TRBD2 (6 bases). V gave up 5 bases and J gave up 4 bases, with 10 bases separating them. In germline, CDR1 is MDHEN, CDR2 SYDVKM. The CDR3 is 13 amino acids.

This clone was observed a few times. The chain joins TRBV24-1 to TRBJ1-1, with D uncertain. The CDR3 has 13 residues. Germline lookup yields CDR1 KGHDR and CDR2 SFDVKD. V lost 0 bases to trimming and J lost 3 bases, with 4 bases between them. CDR3 loop: CATSDLDYTEAFF. For the CDR3, the DNA is TGTGCCACCAGTGATTTGGACTACACTGAAGCTTTCTTT.

The V call is TRBV4-1, the J call TRBJ2-7, with D maybe TRBD1 (6 bases). V was trimmed by 5 bases and J by 4 bases, leaving 12 bases between them. The CDR3 length is 13 residues. The germline V gene encodes CDR1 MGHRA and CDR2 YSYEKL. CDR3: CASSRGTVYEQYF. The DNA for the CDR3 is TGCGCCAGCAGCAGGGGGACGGTTTACGAGCAGTACTTC.

This clone was observed a handful of times. This chain connects TRBV2 to TRBJ1-2; the D gene is possibly TRBD1 (5 bases). CDR1 is SNHLY, CDR2 FYNNEI, per germline. V lost 2 bases, J lost 1 base, and 14 bases lay in between. This CDR3 region has 16 residues. CDR3 protein: CASSEMVTGVNYGYTF. In DNA form, the CDR3 reads TGTGCCAGCAGTGAAATGGTCACAGGTGTTAACTATGGCTACACCTTC.

The rearrangement links TRBV9 to TRBJ2-1; 7 positions agree with TRBD2. The CDR3 consists of 15 residues. Trimming removed 2 bases from V and 4 bases from J; junction bases left unmatched: 6. Germline V gene lookup returns CDR1 SGDLS and CDR2 YYNGEE. This chain's CDR3 is CASSVDLAAYNEQFF. CDR3 bases: TGTGCCAGCAGCGTTGACCTAGCGGCGTACAATGAGCAGTTCTTC.

The V gene is TRBV2, the J gene TRBJ2-5; tentative D call: TRBD2 (6 bases). The V gene lost 2 bases and the J gene lost 0 bases, with 13 bases spanning the gap. The CDR3 is 16 residues long. The germline gives CDR1 SNHLY, CDR2 FYNNEI. The CDR3 loop reads CASSERRRGNQETQYF. The CDR3, as DNA: TGTGCCAGCAGTGAAAGGCGGCGGGGAAACCAAGAGACCCAGTACTTC. The whole variable domain, filled in from reference TRBV2 and TRBJ2-5, reads EPEVTQTPSHQVTQMGQEVILRCVPISNHLYFYWYRQILGQKVEFLVSFYNNEISEKSEIFDDQFSVERPDGSNFTLKIRSTKLEDSAMYFCASSERRRGNQETQYFGPGTRLLVL.

The rearrangement joins TRBV30 to TRBJ2-7, with unresolved D. V lost 2 bases and J 0 bases, leaving 14 bases between the germline ends. The CDR3 sequence is 15 residues long. Germline V gene lookup returns CDR1 GTSNPN and CDR2 SVGIG (reference sequence). CDR3 in amino acids: CAWSSGVLSSYEQYF. The CDR3 nucleotides are TGTGCCTGGAGTTCAGGCGTCCTGAGCTCCTACGAGCAGTACTTC.

V gene TRBV5-5 combines with J gene TRBJ1-5; possible D gene TRBD1, 5 bases. The V gene lost 4 bases and the J gene lost 5 bases, with 10 bases spanning the gap. This CDR3 is 13 amino acids long. Germline CDR1 reads SGHKS; CDR2 reads YYEKEE (reference sequence). The CDR3 is CASSRDWHQPQHF. For the CDR3, the DNA is TGTGCCAGCAGCCGGGACTGGCATCAGCCCCAGCATTTT. Full variable domain (rest looked up from reference TRBV5-5 and TRBJ1-5): DAGVTQSPTHLIKTRGQQVTLRCSPISGHKSVSWYQQVLGQGPQFIFQYYEKEERGRGNFPDRFSARQFPNYSSELNVNALLLGDSALYLCASSRDWHQPQHFGDGTRLSIL.

This clone was seen a single time. The rearrangement uses TRBV2 and TRBJ1-5, with TRBD1 matching 7 bases. Germline values: CDR1 SNHLY, CDR2 FYNNEI. The CDR3 is 19 residues long. Trimming took 5 bases from V and 1 from J; bases not matched to a gene: 17. CDR3 nucleotides: TGTGCCAGCAGTCCAAGGTGGTGGCAGGGGGAAAGGAGCAATCAGCCCCAGCATTTT. Translated, it gives CASSPRWWQGERSNQPQHF.

The genes are TRBV7-2 and TRBJ1-3; the D gene is possibly TRBD1 (5 bases). Trimming shortened V by 5 bases and J by 0 bases, and 11 bases separated the two germline ends. Germline CDR1 and CDR2: SGHTA and FQGNSA. This CDR3 region has 15 residues. The CDR3 nucleotides are TGTGCCAGCAGCCAGGGACTGTTCTCTGGAAACACCATATATTTT. Amino acids: CASSQGLFSGNTIYF.

This clone was seen only a few times. This chain uses TRBV28 with TRBJ2-2; 7 bases agree with TRBD1. V shed 6 bases, J shed 4 bases, and the junction held 11 bases outside the gene matches. CDR3 length: 16 residues. Germline loops: CDR1 MDHEN, CDR2 SYDVKM. The CDR3 sequence is CASSSATGRATGELFF. CDR3 DNA: TGTGCCAGCAGCTCCGCGACAGGGAGAGCCACCGGGGAGCTGTTTTTT.

The chain is built from TRBV3-1 (or the pseudogene TRBV3-2) and TRBJ2-1; the match to TRBD1 covers 9 bases. Germline lookup yields CDR1 LGHDT and CDR2 YNNKEL (reference sequence). V lost 6 bases, J lost 9 bases, and 9 bases stayed unmatched. The CDR3 runs 14 residues. The CDR3 sequence: CASRTTGGQGEQFF. Written as DNA, the CDR3 is TGTGCCAGCAGGACGACAGGGGGTCAGGGTGAGCAGTTCTTC.